The 7 T cell receptor beta chains below were found in one sample sequenced in a study of identical twins. MiXCR, run by TCRdb on the 5' RACE reads, gives a single entry per CDR3 protein. This sample has roughly 770,000 distinct CDR3 sequences, with over 15% found just once. These data also formed part of another study, on T cells expressing NK-cell markers.

The specimen sequenced was PBMCs. These receptors came from a woman aged 18-35 years in good health.

The sample holds a few counts of this clonotype. V and J are TRBV5-1 and TRBJ2-3; no definite D call. Trimming left V 2 bases short and J 2 bases short, with 6 bases between. This CDR3 is built from 13 residues. From germline, CDR1 is SGHRS and CDR2 YFSETQ. For the CDR3, the DNA is TGCGCCAGCAGCTTTCAGATCACAGATACGCAGTATTTT. This sequence encodes CASSFQITDTQYF.

The sample holds many counts of this clonotype. The rearrangement uses TRBV12-3 or TRBV12-4 and TRBJ1-2; D is possibly TRBD1 (6 bases). The CDR3 totals 14 residues. V was clipped by 5 bases and J by 3 bases, with 13 bases between them. In nucleotides, the CDR3 is TGTGCCAGCAGTCGGGGGGGCTTGGACTATGGCTACACCTTC. This encodes CASSRGGLDYGYTF.

This clonotype came up a few times. The J gene is TRBJ2-1, the V gene TRBV20-1; TRBD2 matches 8 bases. Germline values: CDR1 DFQATT, CDR2 SNEGSKA (reference sequence). The CDR3 consists of 15 residues. The V segment lost 2 bases and the J segment 2 bases; nucleotides outside the gene matches: 5. CDR3 DNA: TGCAGTGCTAGAACTCCAGCGGGAGCCTACAATGAGCAGTTCTTC. It encodes CSARTPAGAYNEQFF.

This clonotype was observed a few times. This sequence joins TRBV7-9 and TRBJ1-1; D might be TRBD1 (6 bases). The CDR3 runs 15 residues. V was trimmed by 4 bases and J by 2 bases, leaving 14 bases between them. Germline CDR1 reads SEHNR; CDR2 reads FQNEAQ (reference sequence). CDR3 protein: CASSWPGGPNTEAFF. The CDR3 region has the DNA TGTGCCAGCAGCTGGCCTGGGGGGCCTAACACTGAAGCTTTCTTT.

In its sample, this clonotype was seen a few times. The chain joins TRBV20-1 to TRBJ2-3; possibly TRBD2 for D (6 bases). Between the trimmed V and J ends, which lost 2 bases and 6 bases, there was a span of 18 bases. The CDR3 spans 15 residues. Germline loops: CDR1 DFQATT, CDR2 SNEGSKA (reference sequence). CDR3 loop: CSARIGTSLADTQYF. In DNA form, the CDR3 reads TGCAGTGCTAGAATAGGGACTTCTCTGGCGGATACGCAGTATTTT.

This clonotype was observed a few times. The J gene is TRBJ1-1, the V gene TRBV5-1; 8 bases match TRBD1. The CDR3 is made up of 15 amino acids. V gave up 5 bases and J gave up 5 bases; unmatched junction bases: 11. Germline values: CDR1 SGHRS, CDR2 YFSETQ. DNA of the CDR3: TGCGCCAGCAGACTAGACAGGGGAGTGGGAACTGAAGCTTTCTTT. This gives the protein CASRLDRGVGTEAFF.

This clonotype was found a few times. J is TRBJ2-3 and V is TRBV6-5; D unresolved. This CDR3 spans 15 amino acids. Germline lookup yields CDR1 MNHEY and CDR2 SVGAGI. V dropped 5 bases and J dropped 1 base, with 13 bases sitting between them. This CDR3 is CASSLPFTRTDTQYF. In nucleotides, the CDR3 is TGTGCCAGCAGTCTACCCTTTACCCGCACAGATACGCAGTATTTT.